The next 8 T cell receptor beta chains were all read from a single sample in a study of T-cell memory formation after mild COVID-19 (dated by TCRdb to about 2021). Library prep was done by 5' RACE. Sequenced on an Illumina NovaSeq 6000. The raw public data were reprocessed by TCRdb itself: fastp quality trimming at Q25, MiXCR clonotype calling, in-frame beta chains only. A single entry per CDR3 protein holds the most common genes and DNA from its merged rows. This sample lists about 420,000 distinct CDR3 sequences; less than 25% were detected once. The biggest ten clones account for 10% to 15% of the sample. Sequencing used PBMCs or a T cell subset sorted from them (not recorded which). These receptors were obtained from an adult woman who had mild COVID-19 (a few samples of this study predate the infection). The sample titles of this study are shuffled in the database, so cell type and time point are left out; the donor was told from shared clones.

The rearrangement uses TRBV5-5 and TRBJ1-1; D unclear. The CDR3 consists of 13 residues. CDR1 is SGHKS, CDR2 YYEKEE, per germline (reference sequence). V lost 1 base to trimming and J lost 2 bases, with 6 bases between them. CDR3 in amino acids: CASSLRPNTEAFF. CDR3 in DNA: TGTGCCAGCAGCTTGAGGCCCAACACTGAAGCTTTCTTT.

The table lists this clonotype with a few counts. The rearrangement joins TRBV4-3 to TRBJ1-1; TRBD1 aligns across 9 bases. This CDR3 spans 15 amino acids. The germline gives CDR1 LGHNA, CDR2 YSLEER. Losses at the gene ends were 0 bases for V and 7 bases for J; bases not matched to a gene: 6. The chain's CDR3 is CASSQEGQGRGEAFF. In DNA, the CDR3 is TGCGCCAGCAGCCAAGAAGGACAGGGGAGGGGTGAAGCTTTCTTT.

The chain combines TRBV3-2 with TRBJ2-3. TRBV3-2 is shown as a pseudogene. This CDR3 is 14 amino acids long. The CDR3 region is CASSPPLYTDTQYF. As DNA, the CDR3 is TGTGCCAGCAGCCCCCCACTCTACACAGATACGCAGTATTTT.

In its sample, this clonotype was seen a few times. The chain employs TRBV20-1 and TRBJ1-4; the D gene is possibly TRBD1 (5 bases). Trimming took off 0 bases at V and 5 bases at J, with 13 bases between the two ends. The CDR3 length is 15 residues. Germline V gene data show CDR1 as DFQATT and CDR2 as SNEGSKA (reference sequence). In DNA, the CDR3 is TGCAGTGCTAGAGATGGGGGGAAAGGGAATGAAAAACTGTTTTTT. Translated: CSARDGGKGNEKLFF.

The V call is TRBV6-2 or TRBV6-3, the J call TRBJ2-5, with no clear D. In germline, CDR1 is MNHEY, CDR2 SVGEGT. V was shortened by 6 bases and J by 1 base, with 6 bases between the two germline ends. The CDR3 is 12 amino acids. CDR3 DNA sequence: TGTGCCAGCAGAACTCTCCAAGAGACCCAGTACTTC. The encoded protein is CASRTLQETQYF.

This clonotype appeared a few times. This sequence joins TRBV2 and TRBJ2-1; the D is unclear. CDR1 and CDR2 from the germline V gene are SNHLY and FYNNEI. The CDR3 is made up of 12 amino acids. Trimming pared 3 bases from V and 6 bases from J, leaving 6 bases between. CDR3 nucleotide sequence: TGTGCCAGCAGTGAGAGGCCCAATGAGCAGTTCTTC. As protein: CASSERPNEQFF.

This chain joins TRBV14 and TRBJ2-7; 7 bases match TRBD1. The germline CDR1 and CDR2 sequences are SGHDN and FVKESK. Losses at the gene ends were 3 bases for V and 2 bases for J; bases not matched to a gene: 4. The CDR3 sequence is 14 residues long. The chain's CDR3 is CASSHTTGPYEQYF. In DNA form, the CDR3 reads TGTGCCAGCAGCCATACGACAGGGCCCTACGAGCAGTACTTC.

CDR3 sequence: CASSIGLYRGRGGYTF. In DNA form, the CDR3 reads TGTGCCAGTAGTATCGGACTCTACAGGGGGCGCGGGGGCTACACCTTC. The V gene is TRBV19, the J gene TRBJ1-2; 9 nucleotides line up with TRBD1. Trimming cost V 3 bases and J 8 bases; bases outside gene matches: 13. The CDR3 covers 16 residues. The germline CDR1 and CDR2 sequences are LNHDA and SQIVND (reference sequence).